This T cell receptor (beta chain) emerged from a study of cytomegalovirus exposure and HLA in healthy donors. Use of 60 Vbeta and 13 Jbeta primers characterized the PCR. Libraries were prepared by immunoSEQ multiplex PCR; TCRdb keeps only in-frame clonotypes and omits some of them. Of tens of thousands of clones listed, less than 85% are singletons. Trimming removed 2 bases from V and 0 bases from J, with 12 bases in between. CDR3 size: 16 residues. The germline CDR1 and CDR2 sequences are MNHNS and SASEGT. Sequencing input: PBMCs. V and J are TRBV6-1 and TRBJ2-3, with D maybe TRBD1 (6 bases). This receptor was identified in a man between 60 and 70 years old in good health and CMV-seronegative. DNA for the CDR3: TGTGCCAGCAGTGAAACACAGGGTTTTAGCACAGATACGCAGTATTTT. This codes for CASSETQGFSTDTQYF.